Here is one T cell receptor (beta chain) with its context. Antigen: not known. A much larger clone differs from this one at a single base, so this may be a read error. The library came from three nested PCR rounds adapted from ARM-PCR protocols. TCRdb itself ran the multiplex PCR reads through MiXCR, one entry per CDR3 protein. Here the sample spans 95,000 to 150,000 distinct CDR3 sequences, roughly 64% being singletons. RNA was extracted from bulk tissue without any cell sorting. This record comes from a study of tumor and adjacent non-tumor tissue in lung cancer. The CDR3 totals 14 residues. CDR1 LGHNA and CDR2 YSLEER come from the germline V gene. Study-wide results and limits: Compared with tumor, normal lung showed significantly lower TCR diversity.

Material: lung tumor tissue. The chain links TRBV4-3 to TRBJ2-4; 8 bases map to TRBD1. This sequence was found in a man aged 25 to 40 with non-small cell lung cancer. CDR3 in DNA: TGCGCCGGCAGCCAACGGACAGGGAAGGACATTCAGTACTTC. It specifies CAGSQRTGKDIQYF.